A single sample gave rise to the 17 T cell receptor beta chains below, sequenced in a study of identical twins. Each CDR3 protein gets one entry after TCRdb re-called the 5' RACE reads with MiXCR. The repertoire has some 900,000 distinct CDR3 sequences, 10% to 15% of them found once; the top ten carry about 1.5%. The same sample was also used in a study of yellow fever vaccine responses in identical twins.

The sequencing input was PBMCs. These receptors all come from a woman aged 18-30 years in good health.

V and J are TRBV20-1 and TRBJ1-6; TRBD1 aligns across 7 bases. Germline V gene sequence: CDR1 DFQATT, CDR2 SNEGSKA (reference sequence). With V trimmed by 5 bases and J by 7 bases, 8 bases remained unmatched. The CDR3 runs 14 residues. In nucleotides, the CDR3 is TGCAGTGCTCACTACTGGGACAGAAATTCACCCCTCCACTTT. Translated, it gives CSAHYWDRNSPLHF.

This clonotype was detected only a few times. The V gene is TRBV6-1, the J gene TRBJ2-7; 14 bases line up with TRBD2. Germline values: CDR1 MNHNS, CDR2 SASEGT. After removal of 5 bases from V and 5 bases from J, the junction contained 8 bases not matched to a gene. The length of the CDR3 is 16 residues. In DNA form, the CDR3 reads TGTGCCAGCAGTCAGGGACTAGCGGGAGCCCGAAACGAGCAGTACTTC. It is translated as CASSQGLAGARNEQYF.

This clonotype was seen at least ten times. The chain uses TRBV20-1 and TRBJ2-2, with D tentatively TRBD2 (6 bases). Deletions cut 5 bases from V and 5 bases from J, with 12 bases between. Germline lookup yields CDR1 DFQATT and CDR2 SNEGSKA (reference sequence). The CDR3 totals 13 residues. The CDR3 nucleotides are TGCAGTGCTTTTCCCCGGGGGACCGGGGAGCTGTTTTTT. It specifies CSAFPRGTGELFF.

This clonotype came up a few times. The chain combines TRBV7-9 with TRBJ1-1; D unclear. The CDR3 spans 14 residues. Germline V gene sequence: CDR1 SEHNR, CDR2 FQNEAQ (reference sequence). V was trimmed by 2 bases and J by 4 bases, leaving 11 bases between them. This CDR3 reads CASSLFRASTEAFF. CDR3 coding DNA: TGTGCCAGCAGCTTATTTCGAGCGAGCACTGAAGCTTTCTTT.

There are a few counts of this clonotype. The rearrangement uses TRBV4-2 and TRBJ2-7; 9 bases line up with TRBD1. CDR3 length: 15 amino acids. CDR1 LGHNA and CDR2 YNFKEQ come from the germline V gene. Trimming took 2 bases from V and 0 from J; bases not matched to a gene: 2. This CDR3 reads CASSQLQGASYEQYF. In DNA form, the CDR3 reads TGTGCCAGCAGCCAACTACAGGGGGCCTCCTACGAGCAGTACTTC.

The chain recombines TRBV3-1 with TRBJ2-5; D remains unclear. Germline V gene lookup returns CDR1 LGHDT and CDR2 YNNKEL (reference sequence). Between the trimmed V and J ends, which lost 4 bases and 1 base, there was a span of 10 bases. The CDR3 contains 14 residues. DNA of the CDR3: TGTGCCAGCAGCCTAACAGCGATCCAAGAGACCCAGTACTTC. It translates to CASSLTAIQETQYF.

J is TRBJ2-7 and V is TRBV6-5; D gene ambiguous. The CDR3 is 13 amino acids. The V end was cut by 3 bases, the J end by 7 bases, with 13 bases between. Germline-derived CDR1 and CDR2 are MNHEY and SVGAGI. The CDR3 nucleotides read TGTGCCAGCAGTTATGTGGCGGCAAAGGAGCAGTACTTC. Translated: CASSYVAAKEQYF.

This clonotype occurred a few times. This chain uses TRBV14 with TRBJ2-3; perhaps TRBD1 as D (5 bases). V was pared by 0 bases and J by 2 bases, with 15 bases between. Germline CDR1 and CDR2: SGHDN and FVKESK. The CDR3 length is 17 residues. The chain's CDR3 is CASSQEGTGYLTDTQYF. The CDR3 nucleotides are TGTGCCAGCAGCCAAGAAGGAACAGGCTATCTCACAGATACGCAGTATTTT.

This clonotype was counted between two and nine times. The rearrangement uses TRBV7-9 and TRBJ2-1; 12 bases align to TRBD2. The CDR3 is 16 amino acids. Germline-derived CDR1 and CDR2 are SEHNR and FQNEAQ (reference sequence). Trimming at V came to 6 bases and at J to 6 bases, leaving 9 bases not matched to a gene. The CDR3 sequence: CASSPTLAGGRNEQFF. The CDR3 bases are TGTGCCAGCAGTCCTACACTAGCGGGGGGCCGCAATGAGCAGTTCTTC.

The chain carries TRBV11-2 and TRBJ2-2; 14 positions agree with TRBD2. V dropped 5 bases and J dropped 5; count of bases not matched to a gene: 10. The CDR3 loop spans 18 amino acids. Germline V lookup: CDR1 SGHAT, CDR2 FQNNGV. The CDR3 sequence is CASSPPSGLAGETGELFF. The CDR3 nucleotides read TGTGCCAGCAGCCCACCGTCGGGACTAGCGGGGGAAACCGGGGAGCTGTTTTTT.

This clonotype has more than one count but fewer than ten. The chain links TRBV12-5 to TRBJ2-1; D is unresolved. CDR3 size: 10 residues. CDR1 and CDR2 from the germline V gene are LGHNT and FRNRAP. V lost 2 bases to trimming and J lost 9 bases, with 2 bases between them. CDR3 sequence: CASGLSEQFF. The DNA for the CDR3 is TGTGCTAGTGGTTTGAGTGAGCAGTTCTTC.

This clonotype was picked up a small number of times. The chain recombines TRBV6-5 with TRBJ2-5; TRBD2 agrees at 11 bases. V lost 0 bases to trimming and J lost 0 bases; unmatched junction nucleotides: 3. Germline-derived CDR1 and CDR2 are MNHEY and SVGAGI. The CDR3 totals 17 residues. The chain's CDR3 is CASSYSTSGKDQETQYF. The CDR3 DNA sequence: TGTGCCAGCAGTTACTCGACTAGCGGGAAAGACCAAGAGACCCAGTACTTC.

The CDR3 nucleotides are TGTGCCACCAGCGAAGGGACTAGCGGGAAGAGGACCTCCCAGACAGATACGCAGTATTTT. Translating gives CATSEGTSGKRTSQTDTQYF. The chain carries TRBV24-1 and TRBJ2-3, with 13 bases lining up with TRBD2. V lost 7 bases to trimming and J lost 3 bases; unmatched junction nucleotides: 18. Per the germline V gene, CDR1 is KGHDR and CDR2 is SFDVKD. There are 20 residues in the CDR3.

This clonotype has only a few counts. The chain joins TRBV29-1 to TRBJ2-5, with 9 positions matching TRBD1. CDR3 length equals 15 residues. Trimming took 5 bases from V and 8 from J; bases not matched to a gene: 15. CDR1 and CDR2 (germline): SQVTM, ANQGSEA. The CDR3 bases are TGCAGCGTTCACCCTTGGGACAGGGTGCGGGATACCCAGTACTTC. Translated: CSVHPWDRVRDTQYF.

This clonotype was detected only a few times. The chain employs TRBV6-2 or TRBV6-3 and TRBJ2-2, with D possibly being TRBD2 (6 bases). Germline-derived CDR1 and CDR2 are MNHEY and SVGEGT. Trimming stripped 2 bases from V and 4 bases from J, with 14 bases between. This CDR3 comprises 16 residues. CDR3 residues: CASSYNPRGSTGELFF. DNA for the CDR3: TGTGCCAGCAGTTACAACCCTCGGGGGAGCACCGGGGAGCTGTTTTTT.

This clonotype was found a few times. The chain combines TRBV27 with TRBJ1-5; tentatively, D is TRBD1 (6 bases). Trimming cost V 6 bases and J 2 bases, with 14 bases left between them. The CDR3 is 15 residues long. In germline, CDR1 is MNHEY, CDR2 SMNVEV (reference sequence). The CDR3 bases are TGTGCCAGCAGGGATATACAGGGTCGCAATCAGCCCCAGCATTTT. Translation: CASRDIQGRNQPQHF.

The chain uses TRBV12-3 or TRBV12-4 and TRBJ2-7; no definite D call. The ends were cut back, 6 bases at V and 3 bases at J, with 9 bases in the middle. The CDR3 has 12 amino acids. CDR3 amino acids: CASSRLIYEQYF. The CDR3 nucleotides are TGTGCCAGCAGCCGACTGATCTACGAGCAGTACTTC.